Below, 23 T cell receptor beta chains from the same sample are listed, as sequenced in a study of shared clonotypes between healthy human individuals. Some clones are missing from TCRdb's copy, which holds only in-frame ones; the method was immunoSEQ multiplex PCR. This table holds 850,000 to 1,200,000 clones, roughly 75% found once. The sequenced material came from memory CD4+ T cells sorted from blood. Subset denoted: CD45RA-negative fraction. The origin of the receptors is a man between 18 and 29 years old in good health.

This clone occurred a few times. The rearrangement uses TRBV27 and TRBJ1-1; 9 nucleotides line up with TRBD1. This CDR3 has 12 residues. V shed 6 bases, J shed 9 bases, and the junction held 5 bases outside the gene matches. The V gene's germline CDR1 is MNHEY and CDR2 SMNVEV (reference sequence). CDR3 sequence reads: CASSRGTGQAFF. For the CDR3, the DNA is TGTGCCAGCAGCCGCGGGACAGGGCAAGCTTTCTTT.

This chain uses TRBV4-1 with TRBJ2-4; TRBD2 agrees at 15 bases. This CDR3 is 17 amino acids long. With V trimmed by 3 bases and J by 3 bases, 3 bases remained unmatched. Germline lookup yields CDR1 MGHRA and CDR2 YSYEKL. CDR3 amino acids: CASSQGLAGGRKNIQYF. CDR3 in DNA: TGCGCCAGCAGCCAGGGACTAGCGGGGGGCCGCAAAAACATTCAGTACTTC.

The chain couples TRBV7-3 to TRBJ2-3; 8 bases agree with TRBD1. V lost 5 bases to trimming and J lost 3 bases; unmatched junction nucleotides: 4. The CDR3 consists of 14 residues. Germline-derived CDR1 and CDR2 are SGHTA and FQGTGA. CDR3 amino acids: CASSRTGLTDTQYF. In DNA form, the CDR3 reads TGTGCCAGCAGCCGGACAGGGTTAACAGATACGCAGTATTTT. Supplemented by reference TRBV7-3 and TRBJ2-3, the full variable domain reads GAGVSQTPSNKVTEKGKYVELRCDPISGHTALYWYRQSLGQGPEFLIYFQGTGAADDSGLPNDRFFAVRPEGSVSTLKIQRTERGDSAVYLCASSRTGLTDTQYFGPGTRLTVL.

This chain uses TRBV5-1 with TRBJ1-1; possible D gene TRBD1, 5 bases. Germline V gene sequence: CDR1 SGHRS, CDR2 YFSETQ. Trimming took 5 bases from V and 10 from J, leaving 18 bases between them. CDR3 length: 13 amino acids. The CDR3, as DNA: TGCGCCAGCAGGGGAGGGGAGGCAACGTCAGCTTTCTTT. This codes for CASRGGEATSAFF.

The chain couples TRBV4-3 to TRBJ1-1; TRBD1 aligns across 7 bases. Germline values: CDR1 LGHNA, CDR2 YSLEER. Germline trimming cut 0 bases from V and 1 base from J; bases unmatched to any gene: 5. CDR3 length: 16 amino acids. DNA for the CDR3: TGCGCCAGCAGCCAAGAATACAGGGGCGGGAACACTGAAGCTTTCTTT. It encodes CASSQEYRGGNTEAFF.

A note on this clone: The same CDR3 can be traced to other DNA sequences in this sample. The chain uses TRBV6-6 and TRBJ1-2; D gene unclear. CDR3 length: 11 residues. The germline V gene has CDR1 MNHNY and CDR2 SVGAGI (reference sequence). Trimming cost V 2 bases and J 5 bases, with 3 bases left between them. The CDR3 here is CASSYSYGYTF. The CDR3 DNA reads as TGTGCCAGCAGTTACAGTTATGGCTACACCTTC.

The chain combines TRBV6-4 with TRBJ1-5; D not certain. V gave up 4 bases and J gave up 6 bases, with 10 bases separating them. The germline gives CDR1 MRHNA, CDR2 SNTAGT. The CDR3 has 13 amino acids. DNA of the CDR3: TGTGCCAGCAGTGCCGAACAGTCTCAGCCCCAGCATTTT. Its translation: CASSAEQSQPQHF.

The chain uses TRBV10-3 and TRBJ2-3, with 8 positions matching TRBD2. With V trimmed by 11 bases and J by 6 bases, 13 bases remained unmatched. The CDR3 is made up of 14 amino acids. Germline V CDR1 and CDR2: ENHRY, SYGVKD. CDR3 DNA: TGTGCCTCGTCGCGAGCGGGGGATCTGGATACGCAGTATTTT. Encoded protein: CASSRAGDLDTQYF.

J is TRBJ2-7 and V is TRBV29-1, with D possibly being TRBD1 or TRBD2 (5 bases each). V was shortened by 6 bases and J by 2 bases, with 20 bases between the two germline ends. Germline-derived CDR1 and CDR2 are SQVTM and ANQGSEA. The CDR3 is 15 residues long. Here the CDR3 reads CSVTSYLGTTYEQYF. CDR3 coding DNA: TGCAGCGTGACCTCTTATCTAGGGACGACCTACGAGCAGTACTTC.

The V and J genes are TRBV5-4 and TRBJ1-6, with D possibly being TRBD1 (6 bases). CDR1 is SGHNT and CDR2 is YYREEE in the germline V gene (reference sequence). Trimming removed 3 bases from V and 14 bases from J, with 18 bases in between. The CDR3 runs 14 residues. The CDR3 sequence is CASSSQGPSLSLHF. The CDR3 DNA follows: TGTGCCAGCAGCTCTCAGGGGCCGAGTCTTTCCCTCCACTTT.

The genes are TRBV5-1 and TRBJ2-7, with 10 positions matching TRBD2. With V trimmed by 4 bases and J by 6 bases, 7 bases remained unmatched. The CDR3 covers 14 residues. CDR1 is SGHRS and CDR2 is YFSETQ in the germline V gene. The CDR3 loop reads CASSPAGGAIEQYF. The CDR3 DNA reads as TGCGCCAGCAGCCCAGCGGGAGGGGCCATCGAGCAGTACTTC.

This clone occurred a few times. The sample carries other DNA sequences with the same CDR3. The CDR3 protein is CASSEGNYGYTF. CDR3 bases: TGTGCCAGCAGTGAGGGGAACTATGGCTACACCTTC. This chain links TRBV2 with TRBJ1-2; D is ambiguous. Per germline, CDR1 SNHLY and CDR2 FYNNEI. This CDR3 contains 12 residues. Trimming cost V 3 bases and J 2 bases, with 4 bases left between them.

This chain links TRBV6-5 with TRBJ1-2; 10 bases map to TRBD1. V trimming: 3 bases; J trimming: 8 bases; junction bases outside the gene matches: 3. The germline V gene has CDR1 MNHEY and CDR2 SVGAGI. This CDR3 region has 13 residues. CDR3 coding DNA: TGTGCCAGCAGTTATCAGGACAGGGGGGGCTACACCTTC. Protein product: CASSYQDRGGYTF.

As to this clone: One base away lies a much larger clone, so this may be a sequencing read error. The same CDR3 can be traced to other DNA sequences in this sample. The J gene is TRBJ2-7, the V gene TRBV7-9; D remains ambiguous. Germline V gene sequence: CDR1 SEHNR, CDR2 FQNEAQ (reference sequence). Trimming pared 4 bases from V and 2 bases from J, leaving 3 bases between. The CDR3 is made up of 11 amino acids. The CDR3 spells CASSSAYEQYF. CDR3 sequence (DNA): TGTGCCAGCAGCTCCGCCTACGAGCAGTACTTC. Variable domain in full (rest from reference TRBV7-9 and TRBJ2-7): DTGVSQNPRHKITKRGQNVTFRCDPISEHNRLYWYRQTLGQGPEFLTYFQNEAQLEKSRLLSDRFSAERPKGSFSTLEIQRTEQGDSAMYLCASSSAYEQYFGPGTRLTVT.

A remark on this clone: The sample carries other DNA sequences with the same CDR3. The chain combines TRBV2 with TRBJ1-6; D gene unclear. CDR3 length equals 14 residues. The germline V gene encodes CDR1 SNHLY and CDR2 FYNNEI. V dropped 4 bases and J dropped 0 bases, with 4 bases sitting between them. CDR3 sequence reads: CASSGDSYNSPLHF. In DNA form, the CDR3 reads TGTGCCAGCAGTGGGGACTCCTATAATTCACCCCTCCACTTT. Looking up the rest from reference TRBV2 and TRBJ1-6 gives the full variable domain: EPEVTQTPSHQVTQMGQEVILRCVPISNHLYFYWYRQILGQKVEFLVSFYNNEISEKSEIFDDQFSVERPDGSNFTLKIRSTKLEDSAMYFCASSGDSYNSPLHFGNGTRLTVT.

The chain couples TRBV5-4 to TRBJ2-1; D is undetermined. The V and J ends lost 5 bases and 11 bases respectively, with 23 bases between them. CDR3 length equals 15 residues. Germline V CDR1 and CDR2: SGHNT, YYREEE (reference sequence). The CDR3 DNA sequence: TGTGCCAGCAGGACTGACGGATCTCCTACAATGAAGCAGTTCTTC. This sequence encodes CASRTDGSPTMKQFF. The full variable domain, with the rest looked up from reference TRBV5-4 and TRBJ2-1, is ETGVTQSPTHLIKTRGQQVTLRCSSQSGHNTVSWYQQALGQGPQFIFQYYREEENGRGNFPPRFSGLQFPNYSSELNVNALELDDSALYLCASRTDGSPTMKQFFGPGTRLTVL.

This clone turned up a few times. V and J are TRBV10-2 and TRBJ2-7; 14 bases are shared with TRBD2. The CDR3 has 16 amino acids. Per germline, CDR1 WSHSY and CDR2 SAAADI. V was clipped by 3 bases and J by 6 bases; unmatched bases: 7. In DNA, the CDR3 is TGCGCCAGCAGTGATCCCGGGACTAGCGGGAGTAGCGAGCAGTACTTC. This codes for CASSDPGTSGSSEQYF.

This clone is a singleton in its sample. J is TRBJ1-6 and V is TRBV11-2; D uncertain. The CDR3 loop spans 13 amino acids. CDR1 SGHAT and CDR2 FQNNGV come from the germline V gene. The germline V and J ends were trimmed by 4 bases and 9 bases, with 10 bases remaining between them. This CDR3 is CASSSGLFSPLHF. The CDR3 bases are TGTGCCAGCAGCTCCGGGCTATTTTCACCCCTCCACTTT.

This clone was recorded once. The chain uses TRBV5-1 and TRBJ1-4; D is unresolved. The V end was cut by 6 bases, the J end by 5 bases, with 14 bases between. Germline lookup yields CDR1 SGHRS and CDR2 YFSETQ. The CDR3 length is 14 residues. The CDR3 DNA reads TGCGCCAGCACCCGGACCTGGCCCAATGAAAAACTGTTTTTT. It encodes CASTRTWPNEKLFF.

This rearrangement joins TRBV30 to TRBJ1-1; unclear D gene. There are 12 residues in the CDR3. Per the germline V gene, CDR1 is GTSNPN and CDR2 is SVGIG (reference sequence). Trimming removed 2 bases at V and 9 bases at J, with 13 bases between. The CDR3: CAWSRGDGQAFF. CDR3 nucleotides: TGTGCCTGGAGTCGAGGAGACGGCCAAGCTTTCTTT.

This clone was seen a handful of times. This chain links TRBV7-9 with TRBJ1-6; D is uncertain. The CDR3 is made up of 14 amino acids. Trimming cost V 5 bases and J 10 bases, with 15 bases left between them. The germline gives CDR1 SEHNR, CDR2 FQNEAQ (reference sequence). CDR3 residues: CASSPDLVESPLHF. CDR3 nucleotides: TGTGCCAGCAGCCCCGACCTGGTGGAGTCACCCCTCCACTTT.

The gene calls are TRBV5-1 and TRBJ1-1, with TRBD1 matching 8 bases. This CDR3 region has 14 residues. Germline V gene lookup returns CDR1 SGHRS and CDR2 YFSETQ. Trimming at V came to 0 bases and at J to 6 bases, leaving 4 bases not matched to a gene. The CDR3 DNA follows: TGCGCCAGCAGCTTGGCAGGACAGGGCCCTGAAGCTTTCTTT. Its translation is CASSLAGQGPEAFF.

CDR3: CASSLGVAGRGETQYF. DNA of the CDR3: TGTGCCAGCAGCTTAGGTGTAGCGGGTCGGGGGGAGACCCAGTACTTC. The chain employs TRBV11-2 and TRBJ2-5; TRBD2 aligns across 7 bases. Looked up from germline, CDR1 is SGHAT and CDR2 is FQNNGV. Losses at the gene ends were 1 base for V and 5 bases for J; bases not matched to a gene: 10. This CDR3 has 16 residues. Full variable domain (missing parts from reference TRBV11-2 and TRBJ2-5): EAGVAQSPRYKIIEKRQSVAFWCNPISGHATLYWYQQILGQGPKLLIQFQNNGVVDDSQLPKDRFSAERLKGVDSTLKIQPAKLEDSAVYLCASSLGVAGRGETQYFGPGTRLLVL.